This record concerns one T cell receptor (beta chain) sequence. Its antigen is currently unknown. PCR amplification relied on 60 Vbeta primers (plus 13 Jbeta primers). Some clones are missing from TCRdb's copy, which holds only in-frame ones; the method was immunoSEQ multiplex PCR. Among around 110,000 clones, over 50% were seen once, and the ten largest hold less than 9%. The data are from a study of cytomegalovirus exposure and HLA in healthy donors. Study context: Genetic ancestry analysis placed about 76% of the 398 donors that were genotyped in the Caucasian-associated cluster.

Study conclusions and caveats: In a later analysis, DRB1 alleles had the most associated TCRs; HLA-C alleles the fewest.

This CDR3 is 14 amino acids long. V lost 5 bases and J lost 4, with 15 bases in between. Germline CDR1 is LNHDA and CDR2 is SQIVND (reference sequence). This chain links TRBV19 with TRBJ2-7; perhaps TRBD2 as D (6 bases). What was sequenced was PBMCs. The clonotype was recovered from a woman in her thirties or forties in good health and CMV-seropositive. The CDR3 sequence: CASSPLGLAYEQYF. In nucleotides, the CDR3 is TGTGCCAGTAGTCCCCTGGGACTGGCTTACGAGCAGTACTTC.